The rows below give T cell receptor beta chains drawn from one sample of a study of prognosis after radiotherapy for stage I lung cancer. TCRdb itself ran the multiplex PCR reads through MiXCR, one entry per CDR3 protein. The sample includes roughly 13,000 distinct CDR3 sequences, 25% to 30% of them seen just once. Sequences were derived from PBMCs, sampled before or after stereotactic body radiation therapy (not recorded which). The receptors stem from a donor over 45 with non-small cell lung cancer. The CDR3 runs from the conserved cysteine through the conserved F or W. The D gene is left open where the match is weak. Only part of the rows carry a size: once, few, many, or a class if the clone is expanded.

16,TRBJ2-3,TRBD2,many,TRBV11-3,CASSLTSGRGADTQYF,TGTGCCAGCAGCTTAACTAGCGGGAGGGGCGCAGATACGCAGTATTTT
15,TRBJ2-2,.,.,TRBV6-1,CASSDGLGDTWELFF,TGTGCCAGCAGTGACGGGCTGGGGGACACCTGGGAGCTGTTTTTT
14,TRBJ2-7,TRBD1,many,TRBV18,CASSPNRDSYEQYF,TGTGCCAGCTCACCAAATAGGGACAGCTACGAGCAGTACTTC
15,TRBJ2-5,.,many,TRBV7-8,CASSLTPLATKTQYF,TGTGCCAGCAGCTTAACCCCACTAGCCACGAAGACCCAGTACTTC
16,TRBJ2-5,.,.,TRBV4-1,CASNQVARGPQETQYF,TGCGCCAGCAACCAAGTTGCCAGGGGCCCACAAGAAACCCAGTACTTC
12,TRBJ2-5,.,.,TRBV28,CASQEGDRAQYF,TGTGCCAGTCAAGAGGGGGATAGGGCCCAGTACTTC
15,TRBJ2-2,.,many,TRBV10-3,CAISGLRTDAGELFF,TGTGCCATCAGTGGTCTTCGGACAGACGCCGGGGAGCTGTTTTTT
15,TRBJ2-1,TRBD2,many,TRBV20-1,CSARVATSAYNEQFF,TGCAGTGCTAGAGTGGCCACTAGCGCCTACAATGAGCAGTTCTTC
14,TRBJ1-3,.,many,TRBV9,CASSGGGTGNTIYF,TGTGCCAGCAGCGGTGGGGGTACGGGAAACACCATATATTTT
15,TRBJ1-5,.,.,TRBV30,CASVLGGRGVGAQHF,TGTGCCTCGGTACTAGGGGGGCGCGGGGTTGGGGCCCAGCATTTT
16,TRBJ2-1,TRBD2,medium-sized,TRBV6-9,CASSSPSGGAENEQFF,TGTGCCAGCAGTTCCCCTAGCGGGGGGGCCGAGAATGAGCAGTTCTTC
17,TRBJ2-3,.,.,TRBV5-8,CASSWGTESRGGDTQYF,TGTGCCAGCAGCTGGGGAACGGAATCCCGAGGGGGAGATACGCAGTATTTT
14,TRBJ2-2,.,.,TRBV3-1,CASSQVESTGELFF,TGTGCCAGCAGCCAAGTTGAATCCACCGGGGAGCTGTTTTTT
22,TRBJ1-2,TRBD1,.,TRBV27,CASSLSEGRGAMTGGRVYGYTF,TGTGCCAGCAGTTTATCCGAGGGAAGGGGGGCAATGACAGGGGGGCGCGTCTATGGCTACACCTTC
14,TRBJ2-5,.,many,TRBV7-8,CASRSRGMEETQYF,TGTGCCAGCAGATCCAGGGGAATGGAAGAGACCCAGTACTTC
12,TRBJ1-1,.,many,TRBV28,CASIEQGTEAFF,TGTGCCAGCATTGAACAAGGCACTGAAGCTTTCTTT
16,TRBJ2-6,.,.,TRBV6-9,CASSSRLVSGANVLTF,TGTGCCAGCAGTTCGAGACTGGTCTCTGGCGCCAACGTCCTGACTTTC
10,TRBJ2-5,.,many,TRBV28,CASSGWAQYF,TGTGCCAGCAGTGGATGGGCCCAGTACTTC
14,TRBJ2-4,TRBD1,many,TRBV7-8,CASSSRDRGDIQYF,TGTGCCAGCAGCTCACGGGACAGGGGTGACATTCAGTACTTC
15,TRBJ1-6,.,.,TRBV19,CASSIDGIPNSPLHF,TGTGCCAGTAGTATAGACGGAATTCCAAACTCACCCCTCCACTTT
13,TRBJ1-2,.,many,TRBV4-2,CASSQDLAGGYTF,TGTGCCAGCAGCCAAGATTTGGCAGGCGGCTACACCTTC
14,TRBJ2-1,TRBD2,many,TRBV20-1,CSARDPGGVNEQFF,TGCAGTGCTAGAGATCCGGGGGGGGTTAATGAGCAGTTCTTC
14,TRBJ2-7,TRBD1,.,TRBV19,CSSTPGTGGHEQYF,TGTTCCAGTACACCCGGGACAGGGGGCCACGAGCAGTACTTC